The sequence of this T cell receptor beta chain was determined in a study of OX40 agonist ivuxolimab in advanced cancers. On the study more broadly: Anti-PD-1, anti-PD-L1 or anti-CTLA-4 therapy given earlier was allowed, and around 40% had some. The study reported partial responses in three patients: one hepatocellular carcinoma, two cutaneous melanoma.

Some clones are missing from TCRdb's copy, which holds only in-frame ones; the method was immunoSEQ multiplex PCR. Found here are 55,000 to 65,000 clones, roughly 85% of them singletons; the top ten hold 3% to 4.5%. The CDR3 has 13 amino acids. Germline V CDR1 and CDR2: MNHEY, SMNVEV (reference sequence). V lost 3 bases and J lost 6, with 9 bases in between. Blood was sampled at baseline, cycle 4 day 1, and cycle 7 day 1. Findings and limits, study-wide: Clonal expansion from baseline to week 6 occurred in both CD4+ and CD8+ T cells.

Comments on this clone: Its specificity is not known.

This sequence originates from an adult with an advanced solid tumor such as melanoma, head and neck, liver or kidney cancer. The J gene is TRBJ2-1, the V gene TRBV27, with D unclear. Sample: CD4+ or CD8+ T cells sorted from blood, taken in a trial of the OX40 agonist ivuxolimab. The CDR3, as DNA: TGTGCCAGCAGTTTCCCAGACTCCAATGAGCAGTTCTTC. This codes for CASSFPDSNEQFF.